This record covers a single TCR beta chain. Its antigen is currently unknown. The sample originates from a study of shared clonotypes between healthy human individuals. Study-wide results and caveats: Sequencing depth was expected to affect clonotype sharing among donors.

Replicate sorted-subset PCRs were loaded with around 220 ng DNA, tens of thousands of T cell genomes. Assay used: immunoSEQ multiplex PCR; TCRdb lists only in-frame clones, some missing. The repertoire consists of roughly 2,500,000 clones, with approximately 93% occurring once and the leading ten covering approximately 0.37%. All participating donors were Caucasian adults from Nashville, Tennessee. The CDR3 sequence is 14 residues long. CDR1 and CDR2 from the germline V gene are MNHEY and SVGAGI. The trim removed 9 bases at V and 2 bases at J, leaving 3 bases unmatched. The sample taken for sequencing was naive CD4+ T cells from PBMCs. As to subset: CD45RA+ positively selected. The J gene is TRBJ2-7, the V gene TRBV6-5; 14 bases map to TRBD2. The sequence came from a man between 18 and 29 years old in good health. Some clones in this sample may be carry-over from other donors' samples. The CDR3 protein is CASRLAGGTYEQYF. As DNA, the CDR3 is TGTGCCAGTAGACTAGCGGGAGGGACCTACGAGCAGTACTTC.